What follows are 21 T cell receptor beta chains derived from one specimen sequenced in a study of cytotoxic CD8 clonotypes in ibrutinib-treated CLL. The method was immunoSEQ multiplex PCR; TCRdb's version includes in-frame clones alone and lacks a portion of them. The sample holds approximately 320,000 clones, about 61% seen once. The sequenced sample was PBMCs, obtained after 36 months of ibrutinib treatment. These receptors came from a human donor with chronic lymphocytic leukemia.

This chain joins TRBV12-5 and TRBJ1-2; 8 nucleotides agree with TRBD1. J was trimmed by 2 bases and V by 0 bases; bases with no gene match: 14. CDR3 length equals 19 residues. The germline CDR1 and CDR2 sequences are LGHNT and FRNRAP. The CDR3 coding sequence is TGTGCTAGTGGTTTGGTACGCAGGGGGCACAATCCGCTGAACTATGGCTACACCTTC. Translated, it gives CASGLVRRGHNPLNYGYTF. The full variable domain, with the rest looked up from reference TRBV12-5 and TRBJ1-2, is DARVTQTPRHKVTEMGQEVTMRCQPILGHNTVFWYRQTMMQGLELLAYFRNRAPLDDSGMPKDRFSAEMPDATLATLKIQPSEPRDSAVYFCASGLVRRGHNPLNYGYTFGSGTRLTVV.

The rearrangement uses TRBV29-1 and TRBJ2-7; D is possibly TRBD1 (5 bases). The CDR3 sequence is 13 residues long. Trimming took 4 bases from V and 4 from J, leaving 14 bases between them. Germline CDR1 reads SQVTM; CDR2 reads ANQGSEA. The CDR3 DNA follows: TGCAGCGTTGCCGAGGACACCCCTTACGAGCAGTACTTC. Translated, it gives CSVAEDTPYEQYF.

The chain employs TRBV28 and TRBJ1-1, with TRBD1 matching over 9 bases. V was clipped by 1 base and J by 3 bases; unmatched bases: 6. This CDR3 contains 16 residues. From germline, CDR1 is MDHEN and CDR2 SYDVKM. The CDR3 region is CASSLYPGQGDTEAFF. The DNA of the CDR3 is TGTGCCAGCAGTTTATACCCGGGACAGGGAGACACTGAAGCTTTCTTT.

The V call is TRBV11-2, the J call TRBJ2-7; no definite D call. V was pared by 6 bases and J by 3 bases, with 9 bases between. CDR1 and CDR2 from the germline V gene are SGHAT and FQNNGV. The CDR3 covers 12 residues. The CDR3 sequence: CASSPQDYEQYF. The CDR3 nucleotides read TGTGCCAGCAGTCCCCAGGACTACGAGCAGTACTTC.

The CDR3 DNA follows: TGTGCCAGCAGCGAACCGGGACTTGCCTACGAGCAGTACTTC. As protein: CASSEPGLAYEQYF. The chain combines TRBV11-2 with TRBJ2-7; possibly TRBD2 for D (6 bases). Germline V gene sequence: CDR1 SGHAT, CDR2 FQNNGV. V lost 5 bases to trimming and J lost 2 bases, with 13 bases between them. The CDR3 runs 14 residues.

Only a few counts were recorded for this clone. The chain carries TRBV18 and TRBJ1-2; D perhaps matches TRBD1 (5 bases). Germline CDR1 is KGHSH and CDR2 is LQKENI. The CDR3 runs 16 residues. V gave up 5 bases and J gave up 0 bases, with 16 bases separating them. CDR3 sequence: CASSRGRERANYGYTF. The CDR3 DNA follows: TGTGCCAGCTCAAGGGGCCGGGAAAGGGCTAACTATGGCTACACCTTC. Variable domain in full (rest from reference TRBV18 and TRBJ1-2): NAGVMQNPRHLVRRRGQEARLRCSPMKGHSHVYWYRQLPEEGLKFMVYLQKENIIDESGMPKERFSAEFPKEGPSILRIQQVVRGDSAAYFCASSRGRERANYGYTFGSGTRLTVV.

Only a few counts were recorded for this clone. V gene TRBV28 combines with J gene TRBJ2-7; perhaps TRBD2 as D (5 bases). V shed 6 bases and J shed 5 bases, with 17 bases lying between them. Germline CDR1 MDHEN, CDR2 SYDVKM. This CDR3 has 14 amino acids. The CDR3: CASSPVRGRNEQYF. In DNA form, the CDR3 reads TGTGCCAGCAGCCCAGTACGGGGAAGGAACGAGCAGTACTTC.

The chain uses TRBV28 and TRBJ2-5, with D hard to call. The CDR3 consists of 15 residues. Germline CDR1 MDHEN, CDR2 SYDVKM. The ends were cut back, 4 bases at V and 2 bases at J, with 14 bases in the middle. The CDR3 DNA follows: TGTGCCAGCAGTTCTCACAAGGGCAATCAAGAGACCCAGTACTTC. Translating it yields CASSSHKGNQETQYF. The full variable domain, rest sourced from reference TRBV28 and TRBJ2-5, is DVKVTQSSRYLVKRTGEKVFLECVQDMDHENMFWYRQDPGLGLRLIYFSYDVKMKEKGDIPEGYSVSREKKERFSLILESASTNQTSMYLCASSSHKGNQETQYFGPGTRLLVL.

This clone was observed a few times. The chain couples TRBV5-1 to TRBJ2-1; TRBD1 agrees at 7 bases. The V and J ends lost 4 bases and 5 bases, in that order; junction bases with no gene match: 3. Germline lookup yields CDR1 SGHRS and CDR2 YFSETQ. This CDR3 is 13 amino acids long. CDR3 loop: CASSRQGDNEQFF. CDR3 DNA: TGCGCCAGCAGCCGACAGGGCGACAATGAGCAGTTCTTC.

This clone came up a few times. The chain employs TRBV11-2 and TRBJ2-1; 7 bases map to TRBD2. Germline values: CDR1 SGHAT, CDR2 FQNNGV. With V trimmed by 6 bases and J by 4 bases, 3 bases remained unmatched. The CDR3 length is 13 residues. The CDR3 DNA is TGTGCCAGCAGTATCGGGAGGTACAATGAGCAGTTCTTC. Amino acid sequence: CASSIGRYNEQFF.

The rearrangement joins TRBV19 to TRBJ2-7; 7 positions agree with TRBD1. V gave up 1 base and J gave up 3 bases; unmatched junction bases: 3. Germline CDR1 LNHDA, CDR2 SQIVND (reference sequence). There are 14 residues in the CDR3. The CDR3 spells CASSIAGGDYEQYF. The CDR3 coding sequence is TGTGCCAGTAGTATAGCAGGGGGAGACTACGAGCAGTACTTC.

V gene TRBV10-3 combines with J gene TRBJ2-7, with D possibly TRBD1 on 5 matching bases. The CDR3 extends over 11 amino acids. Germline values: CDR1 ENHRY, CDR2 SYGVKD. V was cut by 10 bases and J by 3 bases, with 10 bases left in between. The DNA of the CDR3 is TGTGCCACCCTACAGGACTACGAGCAGTACTTC. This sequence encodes CATLQDYEQYF.

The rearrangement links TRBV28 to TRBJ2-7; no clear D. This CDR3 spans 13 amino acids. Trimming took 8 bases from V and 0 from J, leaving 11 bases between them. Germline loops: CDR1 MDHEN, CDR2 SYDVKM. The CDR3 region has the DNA TGTGCCAGCGCCACGGCAACCTCCTACGAGCAGTACTTC. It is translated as CASATATSYEQYF.

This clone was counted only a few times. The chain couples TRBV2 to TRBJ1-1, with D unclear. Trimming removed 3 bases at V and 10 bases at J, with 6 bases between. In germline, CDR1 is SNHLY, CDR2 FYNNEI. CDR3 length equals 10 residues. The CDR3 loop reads CASSDSRAFF. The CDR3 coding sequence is TGTGCCAGCAGTGATAGCCGAGCTTTCTTT.

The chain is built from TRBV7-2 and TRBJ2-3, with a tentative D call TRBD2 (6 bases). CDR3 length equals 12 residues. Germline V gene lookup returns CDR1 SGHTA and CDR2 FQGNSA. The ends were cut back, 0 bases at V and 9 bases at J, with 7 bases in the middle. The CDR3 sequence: CASSLAGGTQYF. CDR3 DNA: TGTGCCAGCAGCTTAGCCGGGGGAACGCAGTATTTT.

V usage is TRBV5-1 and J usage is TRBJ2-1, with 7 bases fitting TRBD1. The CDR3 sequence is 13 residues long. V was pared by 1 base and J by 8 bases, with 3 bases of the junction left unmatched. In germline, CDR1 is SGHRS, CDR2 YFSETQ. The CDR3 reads CASSLTGAHEQFF. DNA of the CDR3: TGCGCCAGCAGCTTGACAGGGGCCCATGAGCAGTTCTTC.

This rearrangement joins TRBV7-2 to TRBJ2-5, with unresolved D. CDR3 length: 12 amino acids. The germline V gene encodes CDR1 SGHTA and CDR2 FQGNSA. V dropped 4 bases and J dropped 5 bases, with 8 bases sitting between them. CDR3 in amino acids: CASSSGAETQYF. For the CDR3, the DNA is TGTGCCAGCAGCTCTGGTGCGGAGACCCAGTACTTC.

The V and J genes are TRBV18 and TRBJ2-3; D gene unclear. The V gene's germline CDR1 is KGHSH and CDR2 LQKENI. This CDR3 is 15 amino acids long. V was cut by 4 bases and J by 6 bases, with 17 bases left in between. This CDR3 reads CASSQVGRVRDTQYF. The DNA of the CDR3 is TGTGCCAGCTCACAAGTTGGACGGGTTCGGGATACGCAGTATTTT.

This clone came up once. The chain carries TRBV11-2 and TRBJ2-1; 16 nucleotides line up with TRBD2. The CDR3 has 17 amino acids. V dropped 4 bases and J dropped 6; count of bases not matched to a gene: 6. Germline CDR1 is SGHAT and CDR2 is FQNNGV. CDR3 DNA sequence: TGTGCCAGCAGCTCCCTGGGACTAGCGGGGGGGCTCAATGAGCAGTTCTTC. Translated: CASSSLGLAGGLNEQFF.

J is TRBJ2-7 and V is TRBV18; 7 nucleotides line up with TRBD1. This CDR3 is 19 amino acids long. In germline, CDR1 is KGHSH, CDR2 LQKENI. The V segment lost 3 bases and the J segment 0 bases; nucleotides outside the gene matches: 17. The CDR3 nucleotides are TGTGCCAGCTCACCTCTTTACACAGGGGCTAATCCAATCTCCTACGAGCAGTACTTC. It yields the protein CASSPLYTGANPISYEQYF.

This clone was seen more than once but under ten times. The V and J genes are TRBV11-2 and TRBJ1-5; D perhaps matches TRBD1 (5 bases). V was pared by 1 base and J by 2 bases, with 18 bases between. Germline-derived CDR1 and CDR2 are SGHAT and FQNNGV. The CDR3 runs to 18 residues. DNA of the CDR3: TGTGCCAGCAGCTTAGCCCCCGACAGCCGAGGCGGCAATCAGCCCCAGCATTTT. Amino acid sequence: CASSLAPDSRGGNQPQHF.